These 30 T cell receptor beta chains originate from one sample sequenced in a study of cytomegalovirus exposure and HLA in healthy donors. A multiplex PCR was run with 60 Vbeta primers and 13 Jbeta primers. TCRdb's copy holds only in-frame clones and misses some; the assay was immunoSEQ multiplex PCR. This sample's table reports under 100,000 clones. The specimen sequenced was PBMCs. Every receptor here comes from a young man in good health and CMV-seronegative.

This chain uses TRBV6-5 with TRBJ1-5, with 7 bases that match TRBD1. Losses at the gene ends were 1 base for V and 8 bases for J; bases not matched to a gene: 2. The CDR3 runs to 13 residues. The germline CDR1 and CDR2 sequences are MNHEY and SVGAGI. In DNA, the CDR3 is TGTGCCAGCAGTTACTACAGGGGAAAGCCCCAGCATTTT. Encoded protein: CASSYYRGKPQHF.

The rearrangement joins TRBV9 to TRBJ2-3, with 11 bases aligning to TRBD2. This CDR3 comprises 15 residues. Germline CDR1 is SGDLS and CDR2 is YYNGEE. After removal of 2 bases from V and 5 bases from J, the junction contained 4 bases not matched to a gene. The CDR3 region is CASSVSGGAGDTQYF. CDR3 nucleotides: TGTGCCAGCAGCGTTAGCGGGGGGGCGGGAGATACGCAGTATTTT.

The chain uses TRBV2 and TRBJ1-2; unclear D gene. Germline CDR1 reads SNHLY; CDR2 reads FYNNEI. V dropped 2 bases and J dropped 11 bases, with 18 bases sitting between them. CDR3 length: 14 residues. The CDR3 sequence is CASSEILAIPGYTF. The CDR3 nucleotides are TGTGCCAGCAGTGAAATTCTGGCGATCCCGGGGTACACCTTC.

The genes are TRBV7-9 and TRBJ2-3; tentative D call: TRBD1 (7 bases). With 2 bases removed from V and 4 bases from J, the gap between germline ends came to 13 bases. From germline, CDR1 is SEHNR and CDR2 FQNEAQ (reference sequence). This CDR3 region has 15 residues. CDR3 in amino acids: CASSLWAGGSDTQYF. CDR3 in DNA: TGTGCCAGCAGCTTATGGGCAGGGGGGTCAGATACGCAGTATTTT.

The chain combines TRBV9 with TRBJ2-7; tentatively, D is TRBD1 (5 bases). The V end lost 0 bases, the J end lost 6 bases, and 10 bases lay between the germline ends. The CDR3 length is 13 residues. Germline V gene lookup returns CDR1 SGDLS and CDR2 YYNGEE. The CDR3 sequence is CASSVAPRGEQYF. The CDR3 nucleotides read TGTGCCAGCAGCGTAGCTCCAAGGGGCGAGCAGTACTTC.

The gene calls are TRBV2 and TRBJ2-1, with 11 bases identical to TRBD2. The germline gives CDR1 SNHLY, CDR2 FYNNEI. V was clipped by 4 bases and J by 5 bases; unmatched bases: 4. The length of the CDR3 is 15 residues. This chain's CDR3 is CASSVLLAGDNEQFF. As DNA, the CDR3 is TGTGCCAGCAGTGTCCTACTAGCGGGGGACAATGAGCAGTTCTTC.

The J gene is TRBJ1-3, the V gene TRBV7-9; the match to TRBD1 covers 9 bases. The CDR3 is 19 amino acids. With 1 base clipped from V and 0 bases from J, the junction kept 10 bases outside the gene matches. The V gene's germline CDR1 is SEHNR and CDR2 FQNEAQ (reference sequence). The CDR3 DNA reads as TGTGCCAGCAGCTTAGGACTGGGGACAGGGCCCCTCTCTGGAAACACCATATATTTT. Translating it yields CASSLGLGTGPLSGNTIYF.

V and J are TRBV5-1 and TRBJ2-2; TRBD1 matches 7 bases. This CDR3 spans 15 amino acids. Germline-derived CDR1 and CDR2 are SGHRS and YFSETQ. The V segment lost 4 bases and the J segment 3 bases; nucleotides outside the gene matches: 6. The CDR3 spells CASSHGDRDTGELFF. DNA of the CDR3: TGCGCCAGCAGCCACGGAGACAGGGACACCGGGGAGCTGTTTTTT.

This rearrangement joins TRBV11-3 to TRBJ1-1; 7 nucleotides match TRBD1. The V and J ends lost 5 bases and 4 bases, in that order; junction bases with no gene match: 10. The germline V gene encodes CDR1 SGHNT and CDR2 YENEEA. The CDR3 sequence is 15 residues long. The CDR3 DNA follows: TGTGCCAGCAGCCCTCATGAGGGGGCGGCCACTGAAGCTTTCTTT. Its protein is CASSPHEGAATEAFF.

The chain links TRBV7-9 to TRBJ2-3, with TRBD2 matching over 9 bases. The trim removed 5 bases at V and 6 bases at J, leaving 6 bases unmatched. This CDR3 is built from 14 residues. Germline CDR1 reads SEHNR; CDR2 reads FQNEAQ (reference sequence). The CDR3 loop reads CASSHSGRLDTQYF. The CDR3 nucleotides read TGTGCCAGCAGCCATAGCGGGAGATTGGATACGCAGTATTTT. The full variable domain, completed using reference TRBV7-9 and TRBJ2-3, is DTGVSQNPRHKITKRGQNVTFRCDPISEHNRLYWYRQTLGQGPEFLTYFQNEAQLEKSRLLSDRFSAERPKGSFSTLEIQRTEQGDSAMYLCASSHSGRLDTQYFGPGTRLTVL.

The chain couples TRBV19 to TRBJ1-2, with D possibly being TRBD1 (5 bases). Germline lookup yields CDR1 LNHDA and CDR2 SQIVND (reference sequence). The CDR3 sequence is 12 residues long. V lost 4 bases and J 8 bases, leaving 11 bases between the germline ends. The CDR3 nucleotides read TGTGCCAGTAGTAGGGGGGAGGTCGGCTACACCTTC. This sequence encodes CASSRGEVGYTF.

The rearrangement joins TRBV5-1 to TRBJ1-3, with TRBD2 matching over 9 bases. Matching the DNA end better, TRBJ2-2 makes the J call doubtful. CDR1 and CDR2 from the germline V gene are SGHRS and YFSETQ. The CDR3 is 15 residues long. The CDR3 coding sequence is TGCGCCAGCAGGACGACTAGCGGTTACACCGGGGAGCTGTTTTTT. Translating it yields CASRTTSGYTGELFF.

The chain has TRBV7-9 and TRBJ2-5; tentative D call: TRBD2 (5 bases). The germline gives CDR1 SEHNR, CDR2 FQNEAQ (reference sequence). Between the trimmed V and J ends, which lost 1 base and 11 bases, there was a span of 17 bases. The CDR3 extends over 14 amino acids. CDR3 loop: CASSLGLTASGQYF. DNA of the CDR3: TGTGCCAGCAGCTTAGGTTTGACTGCCTCGGGGCAGTACTTC.

The chain links TRBV5-6 to TRBJ2-7; the D gene is possibly TRBD2 (6 bases). The CDR3 contains 11 residues. The germline V gene encodes CDR1 SGHDT and CDR2 YYEEEE. V shed 2 bases and J shed 7 bases, with 7 bases lying between them. The CDR3 coding sequence is TGTGCCAGCAGCTTAGGAGGGGAGCAGTACTTC. Encoded protein: CASSLGGEQYF.

The V call is TRBV7-6, the J call TRBJ2-1; TRBD1 aligns across 10 bases. The CDR3 extends over 16 amino acids. Germline V CDR1 and CDR2: SGHVS, FNYEAQ. J lost 5 bases, V lost 6 bases, and 10 bases had no gene match. CDR3 nucleotides: TGTGCCAGCAGTTATACCCGGGACAGGGGCAACAATGAGCAGTTCTTC. Its protein is CASSYTRDRGNNEQFF.

The chain combines TRBV11-3 with TRBJ2-7; 8 bases map to TRBD1. The CDR3 is 14 amino acids. Germline V lookup: CDR1 SGHNT, CDR2 YENEEA. V shed 5 bases and J 3 bases; nucleotides not matched to a gene: 6. DNA for the CDR3: TGTGCCAGCAGCCCTTTACAGGGGGACTACGAGCAGTACTTC. This encodes CASSPLQGDYEQYF.

The genes are TRBV11-2 and TRBJ2-5; D might be TRBD1 (6 bases). The V gene lost 3 bases and the J gene lost 3 bases, with 8 bases spanning the gap. This CDR3 is built from 13 residues. CDR1 and CDR2 (germline): SGHAT, FQNNGV. The DNA of the CDR3 is TGTGCCAGCAGCTTTTCAGGGGAAGAGACCCAGTACTTC. Protein product: CASSFSGEETQYF.

CDR3 sequence: CASSEGLPTTDTQYF. In DNA, the CDR3 is TGTGCCAGCAGTGAGGGACTCCCAACCACAGATACGCAGTATTTT. This chain connects TRBV2 to TRBJ2-3; tentative D call: TRBD2 (6 bases). The germline CDR1 and CDR2 sequences are SNHLY and FYNNEI. The CDR3 length is 15 residues. Trimming took 3 bases from V and 2 from J, leaving 12 bases between them.

This chain joins TRBV7-2 and TRBJ2-7; D not resolved. The CDR3 length is 13 residues. Germline loops: CDR1 SGHTA, CDR2 FQGNSA. V was shortened by 2 bases and J by 4 bases, with 9 bases between the two germline ends. CDR3 sequence reads: CASSLIAFYEQYF. The CDR3, as DNA: TGTGCCAGCAGCTTAATCGCGTTTTACGAGCAGTACTTC.

This chain links TRBV9 with TRBJ2-1; 7 positions agree with TRBD1. This CDR3 comprises 14 residues. Germline values: CDR1 SGDLS, CDR2 YYNGEE. The ends lost 2 bases at V and 9 bases at J; junction bases unmatched: 8. CDR3 sequence reads: CASSVPGTAAEQFF. The CDR3 region has the DNA TGTGCCAGCAGCGTTCCCGGGACAGCGGCTGAGCAGTTCTTC.

J is TRBJ2-7 and V is TRBV12-5, with 14 bases matching TRBD2. The CDR3 runs to 16 residues. The germline gives CDR1 LGHNT, CDR2 FRNRAP. Losses at the gene ends were 1 base for V and 2 bases for J; bases not matched to a gene: 1. Here the CDR3 DNA reads TGTGCTAGTGGTTTGGGACTAGCGGGAGGGCCCTACGAGCAGTACTTC. Translated, it gives CASGLGLAGGPYEQYF.

The rearrangement joins TRBV27 to TRBJ2-7; 9 bases match TRBD2. Germline CDR1 and CDR2: MNHEY and SMNVEV (reference sequence). The CDR3 totals 15 residues. V was clipped by 2 bases and J by 0 bases; unmatched bases: 2. The CDR3 sequence is CASSLASGVSYEQYF. CDR3 nucleotide sequence: TGTGCCAGCAGTTTAGCTAGCGGGGTCTCCTACGAGCAGTACTTC.

Worth noting for this clone: One end of the junction fails to match germline, which may point to a read error. This CDR3 is CASRLRGSDNEQFF. For the CDR3, the DNA is TGTGCCAGCAGGCTACGAGGCTCCGACAATGAGCAGTTCTTC. The rearrangement links TRBV6-5 to TRBJ2-1; D ambiguous. From germline, CDR1 is MNHEY and CDR2 SVGAGI. The CDR3 is 14 amino acids.

The chain employs TRBV5-4 and TRBJ2-7, with a weak D call TRBD2 (5 bases). The CDR3 covers 14 residues. CDR1 and CDR2 from the germline V gene are SGHNT and YYREEE (reference sequence). The V gene lost 3 bases and the J gene lost 4 bases, with 14 bases spanning the gap. This CDR3 is CASSSERRGYEQYF. CDR3 DNA sequence: TGTGCCAGCAGCTCGGAACGCCGAGGGTACGAGCAGTACTTC.

The chain links TRBV9 to TRBJ2-1, with D possibly being TRBD2 (6 bases). Trimming took off 0 bases at V and 2 bases at J, with 9 bases between the two ends. The V gene's germline CDR1 is SGDLS and CDR2 YYNGEE. There are 15 residues in the CDR3. CDR3 sequence reads: CASSVGLAPYNEQFF. CDR3 in DNA: TGTGCCAGCAGCGTAGGGCTAGCGCCCTACAATGAGCAGTTCTTC.

The chain employs TRBV6-5 and TRBJ2-1, with D possibly being TRBD1 (5 bases). CDR1 and CDR2 from the germline V gene are MNHEY and SVGAGI. V was clipped by 6 bases and J by 5 bases, with 17 bases between them. The CDR3 has 15 residues. The CDR3 bases are TGTGCCAGCAGGAGCAGGGCGATACTCGACAATGAGCAGTTCTTC. It encodes CASRSRAILDNEQFF.

V and J are TRBV2 and TRBJ2-3; maybe TRBD1 (6 bases). Germline V gene data show CDR1 as SNHLY and CDR2 as FYNNEI. V lost 7 bases and J 2 bases, leaving 16 bases between the germline ends. The CDR3 is made up of 15 amino acids. CDR3 DNA: TGTGCCAGCACGCCCGAGACAGGATACACAGATACGCAGTATTTT. Protein: CASTPETGYTDTQYF.

The chain is built from TRBV30 and TRBJ1-3, with D unresolved. V was shortened by 4 bases and J by 0 bases, with 13 bases between the two germline ends. The germline gives CDR1 GTSNPN, CDR2 SVGIG (reference sequence). The CDR3 is made up of 15 amino acids. The CDR3 loop reads CAWNRVGNSGNTIYF. The CDR3 coding sequence is TGTGCCTGGAATCGGGTAGGAAACTCTGGAAACACCATATATTTT.

This chain joins TRBV25-1 and TRBJ2-5; maybe TRBD1 (5 bases). The CDR3 totals 12 residues. CDR1 is MGHDK and CDR2 is SYGVNS in the germline V gene. Trimming removed 5 bases from V and 1 base from J, with 5 bases in between. The CDR3 loop is CASSRGQETQYF. As DNA, the CDR3 is TGTGCCAGCAGTAGGGGCCAAGAGACCCAGTACTTC.

The gene calls are TRBV9 and TRBJ2-3; 7 bases match TRBD2. The CDR3 has 13 amino acids. J was trimmed by 8 bases and V by 4 bases; bases with no gene match: 7. From germline, CDR1 is SGDLS and CDR2 YYNGEE. CDR3 in DNA: TGTGCCAGCAGCACAGCGGGGACGGGTACGCAGTATTTT. It codes for CASSTAGTGTQYF. Combining the CDR3 with reference TRBV9 and TRBJ2-3 gives the whole variable domain DSGVTQTPKHLITATGQRVTLRCSPRSGDLSVYWYQQSLDQGLQFLIQYYNGEERAKGNILERFSAQQFPDLHSELNLSSLELGDSALYFCASSTAGTGTQYFGPGTRLTVL.